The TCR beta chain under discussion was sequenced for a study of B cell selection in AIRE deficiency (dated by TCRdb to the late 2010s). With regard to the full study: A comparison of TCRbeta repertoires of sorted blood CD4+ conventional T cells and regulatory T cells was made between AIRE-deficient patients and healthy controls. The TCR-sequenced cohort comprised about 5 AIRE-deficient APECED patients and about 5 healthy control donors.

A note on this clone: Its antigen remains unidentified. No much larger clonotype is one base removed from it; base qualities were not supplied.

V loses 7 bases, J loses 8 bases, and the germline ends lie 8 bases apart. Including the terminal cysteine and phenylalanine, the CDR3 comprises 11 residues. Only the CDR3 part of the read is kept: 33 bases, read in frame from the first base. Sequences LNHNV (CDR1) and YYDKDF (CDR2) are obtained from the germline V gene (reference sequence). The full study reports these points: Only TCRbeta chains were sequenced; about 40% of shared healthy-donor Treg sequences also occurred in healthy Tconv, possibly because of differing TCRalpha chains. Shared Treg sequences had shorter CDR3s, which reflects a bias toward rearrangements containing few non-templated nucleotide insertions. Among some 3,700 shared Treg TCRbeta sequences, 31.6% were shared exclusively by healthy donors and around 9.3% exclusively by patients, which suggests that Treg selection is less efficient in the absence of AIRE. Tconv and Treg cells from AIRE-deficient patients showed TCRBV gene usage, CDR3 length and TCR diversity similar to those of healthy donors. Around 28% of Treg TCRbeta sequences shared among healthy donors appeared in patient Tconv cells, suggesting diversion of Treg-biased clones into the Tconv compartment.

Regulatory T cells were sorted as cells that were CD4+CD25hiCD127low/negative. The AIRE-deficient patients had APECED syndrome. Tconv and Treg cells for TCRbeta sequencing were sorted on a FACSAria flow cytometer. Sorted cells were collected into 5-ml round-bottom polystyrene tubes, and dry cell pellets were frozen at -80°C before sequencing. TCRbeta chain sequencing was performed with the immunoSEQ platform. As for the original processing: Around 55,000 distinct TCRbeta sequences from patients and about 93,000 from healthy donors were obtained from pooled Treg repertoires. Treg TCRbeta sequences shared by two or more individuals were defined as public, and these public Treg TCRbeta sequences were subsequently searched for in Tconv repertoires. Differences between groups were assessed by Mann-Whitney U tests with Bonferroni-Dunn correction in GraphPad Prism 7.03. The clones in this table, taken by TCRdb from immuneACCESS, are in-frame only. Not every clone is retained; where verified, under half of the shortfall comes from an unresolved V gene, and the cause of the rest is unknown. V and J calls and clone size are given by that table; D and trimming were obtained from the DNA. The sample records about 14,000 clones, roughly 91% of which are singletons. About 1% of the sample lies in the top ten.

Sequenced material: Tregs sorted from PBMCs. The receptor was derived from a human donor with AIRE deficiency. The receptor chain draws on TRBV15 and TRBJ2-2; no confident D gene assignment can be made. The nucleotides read TGTGCCACCATGAGAGAGGGGGAGCTGTTTTTT. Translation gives CATMREGELFF.